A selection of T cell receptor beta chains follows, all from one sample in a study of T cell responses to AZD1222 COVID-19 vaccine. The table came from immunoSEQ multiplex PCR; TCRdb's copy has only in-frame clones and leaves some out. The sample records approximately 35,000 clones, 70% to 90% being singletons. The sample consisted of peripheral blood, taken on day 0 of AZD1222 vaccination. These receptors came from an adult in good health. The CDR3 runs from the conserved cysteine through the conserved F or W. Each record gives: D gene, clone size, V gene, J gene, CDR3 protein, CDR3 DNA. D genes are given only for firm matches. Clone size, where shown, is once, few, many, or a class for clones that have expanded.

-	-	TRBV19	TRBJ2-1	CASSIARDNEQFF	TGTGCCAGTAGTATTGCCAGAGACAATGAGCAGTTCTTC
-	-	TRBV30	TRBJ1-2	CAWSVRKILVGYTF	TGTGCCTGGAGTGTACGAAAGATCTTAGTCGGCTACACCTTC
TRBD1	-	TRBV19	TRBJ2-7	CASSISGPGTGIVLYEQYF	TGTGCCAGTAGTATATCGGGCCCCGGGACAGGGATCGTACTCTACGAGCAGTACTTC
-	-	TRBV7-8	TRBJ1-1	CASRQGPFMNTEAFF	TGTGCCAGCAGACAGGGTCCATTCATGAACACTGAAGCTTTCTTT
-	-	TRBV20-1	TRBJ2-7	CSASPPYDEQYF	TGCAGTGCTAGTCCCCCGTATGACGAGCAGTACTTC
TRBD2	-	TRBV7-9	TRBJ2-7	CASSRAGGEQYF	TGTGCCAGCAGCCGGGCCGGGGGGGAGCAGTACTTC
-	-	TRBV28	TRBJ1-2	CASSFPPPYGYTF	TGTGCCAGCAGTTTTCCCCCCCCCTATGGCTACACCTTC
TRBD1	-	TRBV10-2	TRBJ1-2	CASSDHNRGLYGYTF	TGCGCCAGCAGTGATCACAACAGGGGACTATATGGCTACACCTTC
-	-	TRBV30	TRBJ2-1	CAWSVWRTTVNNEQFF	TGTGCCTGGAGTGTGTGGCGGACTACAGTCAACAATGAGCAGTTCTTC
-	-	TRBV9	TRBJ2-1	CASSVGRGWGNEQFF	TGTGCCAGCAGCGTAGGTCGGGGCTGGGGCAATGAGCAGTTCTTC
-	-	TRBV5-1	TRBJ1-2	CASSLGVDLLTF	TGCGCCAGCAGCTTGGGTGTCGATTTGCTCACCTTC
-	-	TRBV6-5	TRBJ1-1	CASIGLKVKTEAFF	TGTGCCAGCATAGGACTCAAGGTTAAGACTGAAGCTTTCTTT
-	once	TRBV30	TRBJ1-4	CAWSQPGGAVYQLFF	TGTGCCTGGAGCCAGCCGGGGGGGGCAGTGTACCAACTGTTTTTT
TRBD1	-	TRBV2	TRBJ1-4	CASRRGTGTNEKLFF	TGTGCCAGCAGGAGGGGGACAGGGACTAATGAAAAACTGTTTTTT
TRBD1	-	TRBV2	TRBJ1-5	CASSERGPNQPQHF	TGTGCCAGCAGTGAAAGGGGGCCCAATCAGCCCCAGCATTTT
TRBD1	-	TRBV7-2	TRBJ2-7	CASSTRQGPPYEQYF	TGTGCCAGCAGCACGCGACAGGGGCCCCCTTACGAGCAGTACTTC
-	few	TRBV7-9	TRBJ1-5	CASSSGSSNQPQHF	TGTGCCAGCAGCAGTGGCTCGTCGAATCAGCCCCAGCATTTT
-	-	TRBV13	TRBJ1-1	CASSIYGGNTEAFF	TGTGCCAGCAGCATTTACGGGGGAAACACTGAAGCTTTCTTT
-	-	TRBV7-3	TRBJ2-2	CASSPRSTGELFF	TGTGCCAGCAGCCCTAGGTCAACCGGGGAGCTGTTTTTT
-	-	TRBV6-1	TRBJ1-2	CASSGGRESPTYGYTF	TGTGCCAGCAGTGGTGGCAGGGAAAGCCCTACCTATGGCTACACCTTC
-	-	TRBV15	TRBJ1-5	CATRRGSNQPQHF	TGTGCCACCAGACGGGGGAGCAATCAGCCCCAGCATTTT
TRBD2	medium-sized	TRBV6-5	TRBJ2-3	CASSGLAGADTQYF	TGTGCCAGCAGCGGACTAGCGGGCGCAGATACGCAGTATTTT
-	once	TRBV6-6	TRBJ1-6	CASSPIGGSQSPLHF	TGTGCCAGCAGCCCCATAGGAGGGTCCCAATCACCCCTCCACTTT
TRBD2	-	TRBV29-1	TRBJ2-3	CSVTSGGKTDTQYF	TGCAGCGTCACTAGCGGTGGGAAAACAGATACGCAGTATTTT
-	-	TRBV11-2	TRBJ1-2	CASSLEVQGYGYTF	TGTGCCAGCAGCTTAGAGGTTCAGGGCTATGGCTACACCTTC
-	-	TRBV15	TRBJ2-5	CATSRDWGRGPQETQYF	TGTGCCACCAGCAGAGATTGGGGAAGGGGCCCTCAAGAGACCCAGTACTTC
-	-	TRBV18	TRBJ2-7	CASSTARGVRAYEQYF	TGTGCCAGCTCAACGGCCAGGGGGGTCCGGGCCTACGAGCAGTACTTC
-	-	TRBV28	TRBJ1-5	CASSAPQLNQPQHF	TGTGCCAGCAGCGCCCCACAGCTCAATCAGCCCCAGCATTTT
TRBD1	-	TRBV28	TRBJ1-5	CASSRDRGNQPQHF	TGTGCCAGCAGCCGGGACAGGGGCAATCAGCCCCAGCATTTT
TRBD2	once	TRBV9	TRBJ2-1	CASSALIAGVDEQFF	TGTGCCAGCAGCGCCCTCATAGCGGGAGTGGACGAGCAGTTCTTC
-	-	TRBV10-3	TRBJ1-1	CAIGQQQNTEAFF	TGTGCCATCGGGCAGCAACAGAACACTGAAGCTTTCTTT
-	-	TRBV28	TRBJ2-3	CASSLYRSPSTDTQYF	TGTGCCAGCAGTTTATACAGATCCCCTAGCACAGATACGCAGTATTTT
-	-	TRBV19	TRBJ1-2	CASSKIYGYTF	TGTGCCAGTAGTAAGATCTATGGCTACACCTTC
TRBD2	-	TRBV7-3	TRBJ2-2	CASSLTSGGGTGELFF	TGTGCCAGCAGCTTGACTAGCGGAGGAGGGACCGGGGAGCTGTTTTTT
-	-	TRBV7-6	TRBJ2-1	CASSPGREQFF	TGTGCCAGCAGCCCAGGCCGGGAGCAGTTCTTC
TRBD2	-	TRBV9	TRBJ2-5	CASSVDASGHQETQYF	TGTGCCAGCAGCGTAGATGCTAGCGGGCACCAAGAGACCCAGTACTTC
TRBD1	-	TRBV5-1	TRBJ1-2	CASSLGTAYGYTF	TGCGCCAGCAGCCTTGGGACAGCCTATGGCTACACCTTC
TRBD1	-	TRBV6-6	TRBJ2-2	CASRRIQGAFTGELFF	TGTGCCAGCAGGCGCATACAGGGGGCTTTCACCGGGGAGCTGTTTTTT
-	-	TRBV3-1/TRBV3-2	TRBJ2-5	CASSRSGETQYF	TGTGCCAGCAGCCGGTCGGGAGAGACCCAGTACTTC
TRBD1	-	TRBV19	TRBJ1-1	CASSLRGRHTEAFF	TGTGCCAGTAGCCTCAGGGGGAGACACACTGAAGCTTTCTTT
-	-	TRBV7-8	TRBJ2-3	CASSPRVGTDTQYF	TGTGCCAGCAGCCCCCGGGTCGGCACAGATACGCAGTATTTT
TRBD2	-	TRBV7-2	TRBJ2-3	CASSPGLPPDTQYF	TGTGCCAGCAGCCCGGGACTACCTCCGGATACGCAGTATTTT
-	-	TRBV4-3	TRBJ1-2	CASSQGDGGLYGYTF	TGCGCCAGCAGCCAAGGGGATGGGGGGTTATATGGCTACACCTTC
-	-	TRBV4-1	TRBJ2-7	CASSQRDSYEQYF	TGCGCCAGCAGCCAACGGGACTCCTACGAGCAGTACTTC
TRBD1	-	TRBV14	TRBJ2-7	CASSHQGTGSHYEQYF	TGTGCCAGCAGCCACCAAGGGACAGGAAGTCACTACGAGCAGTACTTC
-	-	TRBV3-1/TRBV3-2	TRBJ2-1	CASSQGFSFNEQFF	TGTGCCAGCAGCCAAGGGTTTAGCTTCAATGAGCAGTTCTTC
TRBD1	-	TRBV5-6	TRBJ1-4	CASSRDGRGEKLFF	TGTGCCAGCAGCCGGGACGGCAGGGGGGAAAAACTGTTTTTT
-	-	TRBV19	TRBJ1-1	CASSIAGIISPEAFF	TGTGCCAGTAGTATTGCAGGGATAATAAGTCCTGAAGCTTTCTTT